The entry below gives a single TCR beta chain sequence along with its context. Its antigen is unidentified. Trimming removed 2 bases from V and 2 bases from J; junction bases left unmatched: 5. Germline V gene lookup returns CDR1 SGHAT and CDR2 FQNNGV. The CDR3 extends over 16 amino acids. Uncontrolled infection, other autoimmune disease, pregnancy or lactation excluded patients. This sample holds PBMCs from roughly 10 ml fresh peripheral blood. The data are from a study of T cells in Graves' hyperthyroidism and ophthalmopathy. Study-level results: In blood, most of the thyroid clonotypes expanded above 0.001 were also present. A model using 13 V-J features told ophthalmopathy apart from stable hyperthyroidism.

RNA transcripts yielded amplified TCR beta CDR3 regions. In the first-round RT-PCR of the TCR CDR3, the HTBI primer set was used. MiXCR, applied by TCRdb to the multiplex PCR reads, yields one record per CDR3 protein. The sample includes fewer than 900,000 distinct CDR3 sequences, roughly a sixth of them seen just once. The V gene is TRBV11-2, the J gene TRBJ2-5, with 10 bases lining up with TRBD2. The TCR was taken from a woman in her fifties or sixties with Graves' hyperthyroidism that later progressed to Graves' ophthalmopathy. Sequenced sample: blood. CDR3 region: CASSLLLAGEQETQYF. CDR3 nucleotides: TGTGCCAGCAGCTTATTGCTAGCGGGGGAACAAGAGACCCAGTACTTC.